One and the same sample provided the 17 T cell receptor beta chains below, sequenced in a study of T cell repertoires and HLA-DP antigens. TCRdb's table, derived via immunoSEQ multiplex PCR, lists solely in-frame clones and lacks some. The sample consists of fewer than 75,000 clones, roughly 75% of them appearing once. Their specific antigens are unknown. The specimen sequenced was CD4+ T cells from PBMCs. Receptors originate from a man in his sixties in good health and CMV-seronegative.

Details on this clone: The junction shows a germline mismatch at one end, possibly a read error. The chain joins TRBV6-6 to TRBJ1-5, with 7 bases that match TRBD1. Per germline, CDR1 MNHNY and CDR2 SVGAGI (reference sequence). This CDR3 has 14 amino acids. In DNA, the CDR3 is TGTGCCAGCAGCAAGGACAGGAACACTCAGTCCCAGCATTTT. It encodes CASSKDRNTQSQHF.

V gene TRBV6-1 combines with J gene TRBJ1-1; 8 bases are shared with TRBD1. V dropped 3 bases and J dropped 0; count of bases not matched to a gene: 3. CDR1 MNHNS and CDR2 SASEGT come from the germline V gene. This CDR3 comprises 15 residues. The CDR3 is CASSDQGAMNTEAFF. The CDR3 DNA is TGTGCCAGCAGTGATCAGGGGGCCATGAACACTGAAGCTTTCTTT.

The chain links TRBV5-1 to TRBJ2-5, with 10 bases that match TRBD1. J was trimmed by 5 bases and V by 4 bases; bases with no gene match: 5. Per germline, CDR1 SGHRS and CDR2 YFSETQ. The CDR3 is 14 amino acids. DNA for the CDR3: TGCGCCAGCAGCCCGACAGGGGGCATGGAGACCCAGTACTTC. This encodes CASSPTGGMETQYF.

CDR3 in amino acids: CASSLTGPRRADTQYF. Written as DNA, the CDR3 is TGTGCCAGTAGTCTAACAGGACCCCGGAGGGCAGATACGCAGTATTTT. The rearrangement uses TRBV19 and TRBJ2-3; possibly TRBD2 for D (6 bases). The CDR3 contains 16 residues. Germline lookup yields CDR1 LNHDA and CDR2 SQIVND (reference sequence). V lost 5 bases to trimming and J lost 4 bases, with 19 bases between them.

The chain combines TRBV14 with TRBJ2-5, with TRBD1 matching over 9 bases. In germline, CDR1 is SGHDN, CDR2 FVKESK. Trimming at V came to 1 base and at J to 9 bases, leaving 9 bases not matched to a gene. This CDR3 contains 15 residues. CDR3 residues: CASSQASGQGRAQYF. In DNA, the CDR3 is TGTGCCAGCAGCCAAGCCTCAGGACAGGGGAGGGCCCAGTACTTC.

This chain links TRBV4-3 with TRBJ1-2; 9 nucleotides line up with TRBD1. Germline assignment: CDR1 LGHNA and CDR2 YSLEER. This CDR3 has 15 amino acids. The V gene end was trimmed by 2 bases and the J gene end by 4 bases; junction bases not matched to a gene: 5. The CDR3 region has the DNA TGCGCCAGCAGCCAAACAGGGGGCAGGGCCTATGGCTACACCTTC. Translated, it gives CASSQTGGRAYGYTF.

The V and J genes are TRBV19 and TRBJ2-5, with D possibly matching TRBD1 (5 bases). CDR1 LNHDA and CDR2 SQIVND come from the germline V gene (reference sequence). V was pared by 4 bases and J by 5 bases, with 11 bases between. The CDR3 contains 13 residues. The DNA for the CDR3 is TGTGCCAGTAGTACAGGGTTTCGGGAGACCCAGTACTTC. Protein: CASSTGFRETQYF.

This clone was picked up a small number of times. The V and J genes are TRBV27 and TRBJ1-1; D gene uncertain. Germline CDR1 is MNHEY and CDR2 is SMNVEV (reference sequence). This CDR3 is built from 13 residues. Trimming removed 10 bases at V and 0 bases at J, with 12 bases between. Here the CDR3 reads CATAHLVNTEAFF. The CDR3 nucleotides are TGTGCCACCGCACATTTAGTGAACACTGAAGCTTTCTTT.

This clone occurred once. The gene calls are TRBV7-9 and TRBJ2-5; 7 positions agree with TRBD2. Trimming took 1 base from V and 1 from J; bases not matched to a gene: 3. The germline V gene encodes CDR1 SEHNR and CDR2 FQNEAQ (reference sequence). CDR3 length: 15 residues. CDR3 DNA: TGTGCCAGCAGCTTAGGTGGGAGGGCCCAAGAGACCCAGTACTTC. Amino acid sequence: CASSLGGRAQETQYF.

The V call is TRBV29-1, the J call TRBJ2-3; 10 bases agree with TRBD2. Germline loops: CDR1 SQVTM, CDR2 ANQGSEA. J lost 4 bases, V lost 4 bases, and 8 bases had no gene match. This CDR3 spans 15 amino acids. Here the CDR3 DNA reads TGCAGCGTTGGGCGAGGACTAGCGGAAGCAGATACGCAGTATTTT. This gives the protein CSVGRGLAEADTQYF.

In its sample, this clone was seen once. This chain connects TRBV7-6 to TRBJ2-7, with D uncertain. Trimming pared 11 bases from V and 9 bases from J, leaving 14 bases between. In germline, CDR1 is SGHVS, CDR2 FNYEAQ. CDR3 size: 10 residues. The CDR3 is CAWACLRQYF. DNA of the CDR3: TGTGCCTGGGCGTGTTTACGGCAGTACTTC.

The chain recombines TRBV4-2 with TRBJ1-6, with 8 bases matching TRBD1. The germline V gene has CDR1 LGHNA and CDR2 YNFKEQ. CDR3 length: 18 amino acids. Losses at the gene ends were 0 bases for V and 9 bases for J; bases not matched to a gene: 13. The CDR3 loop reads CASSQDSGSGDRGSPLHF. Written as DNA, the CDR3 is TGTGCCAGCAGCCAAGATTCGGGGTCCGGCGACAGGGGTTCACCCCTCCACTTT.

This chain connects TRBV28 to TRBJ1-3; 10 nucleotides match TRBD1. The germline V gene encodes CDR1 MDHEN and CDR2 SYDVKM. Unmatched junction bases numbered 2, after V lost 2 bases and J lost 4 bases. The CDR3 has 15 residues. CDR3 loop: CASSLGTGVGNTIYF. The CDR3 nucleotides are TGTGCCAGCAGTTTAGGGACAGGGGTCGGAAACACCATATATTTT.

This chain connects TRBV4-2 to TRBJ2-5; a weak D match, TRBD2 (6 bases). Germline CDR1 and CDR2: LGHNA and YNFKEQ. The CDR3 contains 18 residues. V lost 4 bases, J lost 5 bases, and 26 bases lay in between. The CDR3 nucleotides are TGTGCCAGCAGCCCCCTAGGGTCGACTAGTAGTGATGGCGAGACCCAGTACTTC. This gives the protein CASSPLGSTSSDGETQYF.

The V and J genes are TRBV18 and TRBJ2-2, with D possibly TRBD1 on 6 matching bases. With 1 base removed from V and 2 bases from J, the gap between germline ends came to 8 bases. This CDR3 has 15 amino acids. CDR1 is KGHSH and CDR2 is LQKENI in the germline V gene. The DNA for the CDR3 is TGTGCCAGCTCACCACGAGGGGGTAACACCGGGGAGCTGTTTTTT. It yields the protein CASSPRGGNTGELFF.

V is TRBV7-2 and J is TRBJ1-2; the match to TRBD1 covers 10 bases. This CDR3 has 16 residues. V was clipped by 3 bases and J by 6 bases; unmatched bases: 10. The germline CDR1 and CDR2 sequences are SGHTA and FQGNSA. As DNA, the CDR3 is TGTGCCAGCAGCTTGTACGGACAGGGGGTGTCTAATGGCTACACCTTC. Its protein product is CASSLYGQGVSNGYTF. The entire variable domain, with the rest obtained from reference TRBV7-2 and TRBJ1-2, is as follows: GAGVSQSPSNKVTEKGKDVELRCDPISGHTALYWYRQSLGQGLEFLIYFQGNSAPDKSGLPSDRFSAERTGGSVSTLTIQRTQQEDSAVYLCASSLYGQGVSNGYTFGSGTRLTVV.

The chain employs TRBV5-1 and TRBJ2-5, with D possibly TRBD2 on 5 matching bases. V was trimmed by 4 bases and J by 3 bases, leaving 10 bases between them. The germline V gene has CDR1 SGHRS and CDR2 YFSETQ. CDR3 length: 13 amino acids. The CDR3 sequence: CASSGRDEETQYF. The CDR3 nucleotides are TGCGCCAGCAGCGGACGGGATGAAGAGACCCAGTACTTC.